This T cell receptor (beta chain) was sequenced in a study of T cells after yellow fever vaccination. MiXCR, run by TCRdb on the 5' RACE reads, gives a single entry per CDR3 protein. The top ten clones hold around 15% of a sample with some 500,000 distinct CDR3 sequences, approximately 13% of them seen once. The material sequenced was PBMCs, taken on the day of the yellow fever booster vaccination. This TCR derives from a man younger than 45 who received the YFV17D yellow fever vaccine.

The CDR3 here is CASSYSNRGQPQHF. For the CDR3, the DNA is TGTGCCAGCAGTTACTCGAATAGGGGTCAGCCCCAGCATTTT. V is TRBV6-2 or TRBV6-3 and J is TRBJ1-5; D may be TRBD1 (5 bases). This CDR3 has 14 residues. Germline assignment: CDR1 MNHEY and CDR2 SVGEGT. V was pared by 0 bases and J by 6 bases, with 9 bases between.